Below, 5 T cell receptor beta chains from the same sample are listed, as sequenced in a study of T cell responses to AZD1222 COVID-19 vaccine. The assay was immunoSEQ multiplex PCR, and TCRdb's table has in-frame clones only and misses some. In the table there are some 190,000 clones, around nine tenths of which are singletons. Sequenced material: peripheral blood, taken 28 days after the second AZD1222 dose. The receptors derive from an adult who received the AZD1222 COVID-19 vaccine.

The chain combines TRBV5-4 with TRBJ2-1, with D unclear. The germline CDR1 and CDR2 sequences are SGHNT and YYREEE (reference sequence). This CDR3 has 16 amino acids. Trimming removed 10 bases from V and 3 bases from J, with 23 bases in between. The CDR3 spells CAGSLEGSEYYNEQFF. The CDR3 region has the DNA TGTGCCGGAAGCTTGGAAGGATCGGAATACTACAATGAGCAGTTCTTC.

The chain combines TRBV27 with TRBJ1-3, with 9 bases aligning to TRBD1. The CDR3 spans 16 residues. Germline CDR1 reads MNHEY; CDR2 reads SMNVEV (reference sequence). V shed 4 bases and J 4 bases; nucleotides not matched to a gene: 8. CDR3 in amino acids: CASSSDRGVSGNTIYF. CDR3 DNA: TGTGCCAGCAGTTCGGACAGGGGTGTTTCGGGAAACACCATATATTTT.

This clone was recorded once. The J gene is TRBJ2-7, the V gene TRBV5-1, with D perhaps TRBD1 or TRBD2 (6 bases each). The CDR3 length is 15 residues. V was cut by 4 bases and J by 3 bases, with 17 bases left in between. Per the germline V gene, CDR1 is SGHRS and CDR2 is YFSETQ. The CDR3: CASSPDQGRFYEQYF. Written as DNA, the CDR3 is TGCGCCAGCAGCCCGGACCAGGGGAGGTTCTACGAGCAGTACTTC. Combining the CDR3 with reference TRBV5-1 and TRBJ2-7 gives the whole variable domain KAGVTQTPRYLIKTRGQQVTLSCSPISGHRSVSWYQQTPGQGLQFLFEYFSETQRNKGNFPGRFSGRQFSNSRSEMNVSTLELGDSALYLCASSPDQGRFYEQYFGPGTRLTVT.

This chain uses TRBV12-3 or TRBV12-4 with TRBJ1-6, with D perhaps matching TRBD1 (5 bases). Deletions cut 3 bases from V and 6 bases from J, with 6 bases between. The CDR3 runs to 13 residues. CDR3 sequence reads: CASSFQGNSPLHF. CDR3 sequence (DNA): TGTGCCAGCAGTTTCCAGGGTAATTCACCCCTCCACTTT.

This chain links TRBV14 with TRBJ2-2; D is unclear. CDR3 length: 15 residues. V shed 2 bases and J shed 1 base, with 8 bases lying between them. Looked up from germline, CDR1 is SGHDN and CDR2 is FVKESK. The CDR3 sequence: CASSQIRLNTGELFF. In DNA form, the CDR3 reads TGTGCCAGCAGCCAAATACGCCTGAACACCGGGGAGCTGTTTTTT.